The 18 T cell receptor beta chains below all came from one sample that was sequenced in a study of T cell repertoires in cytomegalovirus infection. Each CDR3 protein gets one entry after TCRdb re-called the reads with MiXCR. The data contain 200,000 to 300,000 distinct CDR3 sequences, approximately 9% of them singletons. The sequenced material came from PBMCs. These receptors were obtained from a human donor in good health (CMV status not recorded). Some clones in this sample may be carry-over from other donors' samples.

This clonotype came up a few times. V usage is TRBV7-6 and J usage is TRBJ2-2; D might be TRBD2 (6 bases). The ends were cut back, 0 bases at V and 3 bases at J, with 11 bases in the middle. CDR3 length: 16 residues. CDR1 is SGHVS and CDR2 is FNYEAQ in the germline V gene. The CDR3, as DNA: TGTGCCAGCAGCTTAGCGCGGGGCAGCGACACCGGGGAGCTGTTTTTT. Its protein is CASSLARGSDTGELFF.

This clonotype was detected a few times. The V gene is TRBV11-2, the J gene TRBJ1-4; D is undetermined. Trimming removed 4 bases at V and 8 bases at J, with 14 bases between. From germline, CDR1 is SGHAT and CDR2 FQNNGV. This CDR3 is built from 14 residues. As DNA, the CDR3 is TGTGCCAGCAGCTCGACACGCCGACCAGAAAAACTGTTTTTT. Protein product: CASSSTRRPEKLFF.

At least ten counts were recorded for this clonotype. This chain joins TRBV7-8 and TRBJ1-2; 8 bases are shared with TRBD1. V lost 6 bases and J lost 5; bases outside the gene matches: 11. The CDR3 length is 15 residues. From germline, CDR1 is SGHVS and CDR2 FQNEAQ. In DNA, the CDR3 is TGTGCCAGCAGTTCATCTGGACAGGGATATTATGGCTACACCTTC. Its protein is CASSSSGQGYYGYTF.

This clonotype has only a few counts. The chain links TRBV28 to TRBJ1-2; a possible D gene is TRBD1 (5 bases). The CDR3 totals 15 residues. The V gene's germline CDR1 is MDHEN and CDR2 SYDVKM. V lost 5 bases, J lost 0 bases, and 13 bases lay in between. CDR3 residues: CASSLGGGTNYGYTF. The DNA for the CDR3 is TGTGCCAGCAGTCTAGGCGGGGGAACTAACTATGGCTACACCTTC.

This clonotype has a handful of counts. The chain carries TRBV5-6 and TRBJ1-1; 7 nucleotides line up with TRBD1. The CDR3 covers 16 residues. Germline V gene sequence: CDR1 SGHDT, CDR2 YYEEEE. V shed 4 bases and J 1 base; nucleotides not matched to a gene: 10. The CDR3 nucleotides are TGTGCCAGCAGCAGAAACGGACAGGCCCAGAACACTGAAGCTTTCTTT. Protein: CASSRNGQAQNTEAFF.

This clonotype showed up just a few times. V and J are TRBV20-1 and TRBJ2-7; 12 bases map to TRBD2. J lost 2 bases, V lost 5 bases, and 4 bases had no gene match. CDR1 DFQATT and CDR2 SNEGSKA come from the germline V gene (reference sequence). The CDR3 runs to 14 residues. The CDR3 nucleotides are TGCAGTGCTGTAACTAGCGGGAGGACCTACGAGCAGTACTTC. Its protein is CSAVTSGRTYEQYF.

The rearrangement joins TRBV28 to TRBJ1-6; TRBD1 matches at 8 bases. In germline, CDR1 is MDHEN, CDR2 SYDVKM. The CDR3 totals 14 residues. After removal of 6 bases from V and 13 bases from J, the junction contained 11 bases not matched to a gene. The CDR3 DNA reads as TGTGCCAGCAGATCTGACAGGGGCTCATCGCCCCTCCACTTT. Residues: CASRSDRGSSPLHF.

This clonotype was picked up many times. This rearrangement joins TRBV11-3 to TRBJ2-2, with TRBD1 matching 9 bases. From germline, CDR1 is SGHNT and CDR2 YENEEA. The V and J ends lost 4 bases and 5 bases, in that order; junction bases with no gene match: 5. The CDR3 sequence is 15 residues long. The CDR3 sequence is CASSSGQGWTGELFF. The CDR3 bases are TGTGCCAGCAGCTCGGGACAGGGATGGACCGGGGAGCTGTTTTTT.

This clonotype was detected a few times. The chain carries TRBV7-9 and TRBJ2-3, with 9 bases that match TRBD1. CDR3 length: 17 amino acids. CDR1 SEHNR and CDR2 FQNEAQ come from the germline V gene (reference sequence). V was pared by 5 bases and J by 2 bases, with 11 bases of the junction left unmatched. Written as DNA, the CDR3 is TGTGCCAGCAGCCGGACAGGGGCCGCCTGGACCACAGATACGCAGTATTTT. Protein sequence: CASSRTGAAWTTDTQYF.

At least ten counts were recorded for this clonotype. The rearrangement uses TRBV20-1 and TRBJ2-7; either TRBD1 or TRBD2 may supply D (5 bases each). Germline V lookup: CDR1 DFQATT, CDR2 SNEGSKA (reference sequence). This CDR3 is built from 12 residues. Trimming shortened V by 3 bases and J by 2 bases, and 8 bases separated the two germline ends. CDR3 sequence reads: CSASRDPYEQYF. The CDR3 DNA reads TGCAGTGCTAGCCGGGACCCCTACGAGCAGTACTTC.

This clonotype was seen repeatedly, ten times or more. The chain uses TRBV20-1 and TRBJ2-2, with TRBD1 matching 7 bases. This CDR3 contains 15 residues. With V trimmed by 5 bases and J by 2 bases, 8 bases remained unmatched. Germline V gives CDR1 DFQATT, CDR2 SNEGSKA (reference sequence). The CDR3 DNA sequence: TGCAGTGCTCGGCCGGGACAGACCAACACCGGGGAGCTGTTTTTT. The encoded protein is CSARPGQTNTGELFF.

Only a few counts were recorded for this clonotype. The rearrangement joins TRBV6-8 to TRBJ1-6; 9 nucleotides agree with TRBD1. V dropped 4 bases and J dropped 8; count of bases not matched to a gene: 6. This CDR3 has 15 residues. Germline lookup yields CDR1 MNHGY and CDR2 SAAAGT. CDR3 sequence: CASSSDRGVYSPLHF. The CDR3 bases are TGTGCCAGCAGTTCGGACAGGGGAGTATATTCACCCCTCCACTTT.

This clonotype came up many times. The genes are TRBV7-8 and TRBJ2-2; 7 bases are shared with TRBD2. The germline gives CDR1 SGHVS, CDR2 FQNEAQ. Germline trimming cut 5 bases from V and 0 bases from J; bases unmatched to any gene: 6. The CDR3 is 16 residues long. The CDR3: CASSLWEGSNTGELFF. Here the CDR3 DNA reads TGTGCCAGCAGCCTATGGGAGGGGTCGAACACCGGGGAGCTGTTTTTT.

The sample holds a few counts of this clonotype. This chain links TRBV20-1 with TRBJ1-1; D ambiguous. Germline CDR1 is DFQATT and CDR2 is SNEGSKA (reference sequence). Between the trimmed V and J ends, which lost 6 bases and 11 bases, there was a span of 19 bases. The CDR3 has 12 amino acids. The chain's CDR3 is CSAEGIIETAFF. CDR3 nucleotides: TGCAGTGCCGAAGGGATCATCGAGACGGCTTTCTTT.

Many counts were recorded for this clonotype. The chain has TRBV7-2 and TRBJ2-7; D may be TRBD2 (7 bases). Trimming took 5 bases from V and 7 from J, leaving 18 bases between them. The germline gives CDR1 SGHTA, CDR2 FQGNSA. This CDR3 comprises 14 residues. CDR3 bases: TGTGCCAGCAGCCCCTACGGGGGGCCCATTGAGCAGTACTTC. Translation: CASSPYGGPIEQYF.

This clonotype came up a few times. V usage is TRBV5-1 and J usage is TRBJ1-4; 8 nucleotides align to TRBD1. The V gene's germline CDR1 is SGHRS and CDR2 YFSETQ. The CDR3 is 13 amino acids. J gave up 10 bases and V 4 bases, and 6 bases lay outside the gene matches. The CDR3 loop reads CASSPGDRGKLFF. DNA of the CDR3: TGCGCCAGCAGCCCGGGAGACAGGGGAAAACTGTTTTTT.

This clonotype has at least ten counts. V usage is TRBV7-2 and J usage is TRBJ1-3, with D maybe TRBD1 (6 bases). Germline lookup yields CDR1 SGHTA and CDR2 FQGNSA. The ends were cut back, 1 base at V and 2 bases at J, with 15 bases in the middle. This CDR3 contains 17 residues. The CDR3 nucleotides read TGTGCCAGCAGCTTAGAGTGGGGGCGTAGTCCTGGAAACACCATATATTTT. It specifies CASSLEWGRSPGNTIYF.

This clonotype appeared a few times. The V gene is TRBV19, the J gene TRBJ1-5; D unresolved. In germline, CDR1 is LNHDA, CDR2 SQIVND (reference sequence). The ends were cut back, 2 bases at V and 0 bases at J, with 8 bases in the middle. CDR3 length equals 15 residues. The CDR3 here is CASSIQDLSNQPQHF. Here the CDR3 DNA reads TGTGCCAGTAGTATACAGGACCTTAGCAATCAGCCCCAGCATTTT.